These 11 T cell receptor beta chains came from one sample sequenced in a study of CD8+CD57+ T cells in acquired aplastic anemia. Genomic DNA acted as the template from which TCR beta VDJ combination and CDR3 sequence profiling were carried out. Using its own MiXCR run on the reads, TCRdb lists one record per CDR3 protein. The repertoire holds roughly 170,000 distinct CDR3 sequences, with approximately 60% as singletons. The sequencing sample was made of sorted CD4+, CD8+, or CD8+CD57+ T cells (not recorded which) from PBMCs. The receptors shown here come from a human donor in good health.

This clonotype was detected ten times or more. This CDR3 is CASSIGGASYEQYF. CDR3 bases: TGTGCCAGCAGCATAGGGGGAGCGTCCTACGAGCAGTACTTC. The chain carries TRBV27 and TRBJ2-7; possibly TRBD1 for D (6 bases). Germline assignment: CDR1 MNHEY and CDR2 SMNVEV (reference sequence). The CDR3 loop spans 14 amino acids. Trimming removed 6 bases from V and 1 base from J, with 13 bases in between.

This clonotype was observed many times. This chain connects TRBV5-1 to TRBJ2-7; TRBD2 is a possible D gene (6 bases). Per the germline V gene, CDR1 is SGHRS and CDR2 is YFSETQ. The V end lost 0 bases, the J end lost 5 bases, and 9 bases lay between the germline ends. The CDR3 consists of 13 residues. CDR3 nucleotides: TGCGCCAGCAGCTTGGAGGACTACCACGAGCAGTACTTC. Its protein is CASSLEDYHEQYF.

The chain recombines TRBV19 with TRBJ1-5; no definite D call. V shed 9 bases and J shed 0 bases, with 9 bases lying between them. Germline V gene lookup returns CDR1 LNHDA and CDR2 SQIVND (reference sequence). CDR3 length equals 13 residues. The CDR3 loop reads CASSFDSNQPQHF. In DNA form, the CDR3 reads TGTGCCAGCAGCTTTGATAGCAATCAGCCCCAGCATTTT.

This clonotype has at least ten counts. V and J are TRBV13 and TRBJ2-1, with 9 bases matching TRBD1. Germline V lookup: CDR1 PRHDT, CDR2 FYEKMQ (reference sequence). This CDR3 contains 15 residues. V dropped 4 bases and J dropped 7; count of bases not matched to a gene: 8. In DNA, the CDR3 is TGTGCCAGCAGCTCGGGACAGGGCAGTAGAAATGAGCAGTTCTTC. Its protein is CASSSGQGSRNEQFF.

This clonotype was seen ten or more times. The rearrangement links TRBV10-3 to TRBJ2-7; D not certain. CDR3 length equals 13 residues. The V end lost 7 bases, the J end lost 3 bases, and 13 bases lay between the germline ends. Looked up from germline, CDR1 is ENHRY and CDR2 is SYGVKD. CDR3 amino acids: CAIMGINSYEQYF. DNA for the CDR3: TGTGCCATCATGGGGATAAATAGCTACGAGCAGTACTTC.

This chain links TRBV5-6 with TRBJ2-7; D not resolved. CDR1 and CDR2 (germline): SGHDT, YYEEEE. CDR3 length: 14 amino acids. The V end lost 5 bases, the J end lost 1 base, and 13 bases lay between the germline ends. CDR3 bases: TGTGCCAGCAGTTTATACCCCGGGTCCTACGAGCAGTACTTC. Its protein is CASSLYPGSYEQYF.

About this clonotype: The junction and the germline gene differ at one end; a read error may be behind it. The CDR3 region is CASSQGKAGRTDTQYF. DNA of the CDR3: TGTGCCAGCAGCCAAGGGAAGGCAGGGCGAACAGATACGCAGTATTTT. The chain carries TRBV4-1 and TRBJ2-3, with a tentative D call TRBD1 (5 bases). There are 16 residues in the CDR3. Germline CDR1 MGHRA, CDR2 YSYEKL.

V and J are TRBV20-1 and TRBJ2-3; 10 nucleotides align to TRBD2. The CDR3 length is 15 residues. CDR1 and CDR2 (germline): DFQATT, SNEGSKA (reference sequence). Losses at the gene ends were 4 bases for V and 4 bases for J; bases not matched to a gene: 8. DNA of the CDR3: TGCAGTGCTATTGATCTAGCGGGAGAAGCAGATACGCAGTATTTT. This gives the protein CSAIDLAGEADTQYF.

The rearrangement links TRBV24-1 to TRBJ1-2; 10 nucleotides agree with TRBD1. Germline loops: CDR1 KGHDR, CDR2 SFDVKD. The ends lost 7 bases at V and 6 bases at J; junction bases unmatched: 7. This CDR3 has 14 amino acids. The CDR3: CATRGQGQENGYTF. CDR3 in DNA: TGTGCCACCAGGGGACAGGGGCAGGAGAATGGCTACACCTTC.

This clonotype was recorded at least ten times. This rearrangement joins TRBV25-1 to TRBJ1-1; D is unresolved. CDR3 length: 13 amino acids. Germline V gene sequence: CDR1 MGHDK, CDR2 SYGVNS. V lost 2 bases and J lost 1, with 5 bases in between. CDR3: CASSEDGNTEAFF. CDR3 nucleotide sequence: TGTGCCAGCAGTGAAGACGGGAACACTGAAGCTTTCTTT.

This rearrangement joins TRBV9 to TRBJ1-6; 7 bases map to TRBD1. V trimming: 3 bases; J trimming: 11 bases; junction bases outside the gene matches: 8. The CDR3 runs to 14 residues. Germline assignment: CDR1 SGDLS and CDR2 YYNGEE. This CDR3 reads CASSAETGTAPLHF. In DNA form, the CDR3 reads TGTGCCAGCAGCGCCGAGACAGGGACGGCACCCCTCCACTTT. Filled out from reference TRBV9 and TRBJ1-6, the complete variable domain reads DSGVTQTPKHLITATGQRVTLRCSPRSGDLSVYWYQQSLDQGLQFLIQYYNGEERAKGNILERFSAQQFPDLHSELNLSSLELGDSALYFCASSAETGTAPLHFGNGTRLTVT.